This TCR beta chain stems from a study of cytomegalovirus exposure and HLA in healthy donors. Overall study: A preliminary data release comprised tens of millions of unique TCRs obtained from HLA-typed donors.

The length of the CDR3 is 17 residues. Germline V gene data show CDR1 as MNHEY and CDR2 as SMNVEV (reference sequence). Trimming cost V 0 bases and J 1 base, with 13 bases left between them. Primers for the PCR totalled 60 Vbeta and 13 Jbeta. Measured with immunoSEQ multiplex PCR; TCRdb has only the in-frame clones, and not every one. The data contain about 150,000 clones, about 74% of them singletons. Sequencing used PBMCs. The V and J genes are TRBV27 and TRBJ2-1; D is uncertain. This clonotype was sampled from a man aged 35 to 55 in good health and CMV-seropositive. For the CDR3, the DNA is TGTGCCAGCAGTTTATCAATCGCCTCCGCGTCCTACAATGAGCAGTTCTTC. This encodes CASSLSIASASYNEQFF.